What follows is one T cell receptor (beta chain) and its context. These data belong to a study of T cell responses to AZD1222 COVID-19 vaccine. Generated by immunoSEQ multiplex PCR, the TCRdb table keeps only in-frame clones and is missing some. The data show 120,000 to 150,000 clones, 75% to 95% seen once. The V end lost 4 bases, the J end lost 0 bases, and 7 bases lay between the germline ends. The CDR3 spans 13 residues. In germline, CDR1 is SGHNT, CDR2 YYREEE (reference sequence). This sequence originates from an adult in good health. The material was peripheral blood, obtained on day 0 of AZD1222 vaccination. J is TRBJ1-1 and V is TRBV5-4; D uncertain. CDR3: CASSVVMNTEAFF. CDR3 DNA: TGTGCCAGCAGCGTCGTCATGAACACTGAAGCTTTCTTT. Full variable domain (rest looked up from reference TRBV5-4 and TRBJ1-1): ETGVTQSPTHLIKTRGQQVTLRCSSQSGHNTVSWYQQALGQGPQFIFQYYREEENGRGNFPPRFSGLQFPNYSSELNVNALELDDSALYLCASSVVMNTEAFFGQGTRLTVV.